Presented here are 26 T cell receptor beta chains from one specimen sequenced in a study of CD8+CD57+ T cells in acquired aplastic anemia. Genomic DNA served as template for TCR beta VDJ and CDR3 profiling. TCRdb analysed the reads with MiXCR anew, one entry per CDR3 protein. Here the sample spans over 150,000 distinct CDR3 sequences, 50% to 55% being singletons. Material for sequencing was sorted CD4+, CD8+, or CD8+CD57+ T cells (not recorded which) from PBMCs. These receptors all stem from a human donor in good health, serving as a control.

This clonotype was detected ten times or more. J is TRBJ1-1 and V is TRBV11-2; D is unresolved. Trimming took off 1 base at V and 6 bases at J, with 9 bases between the two ends. The CDR3 is 13 amino acids. Germline loops: CDR1 SGHAT, CDR2 FQNNGV. The CDR3: CASSLAGNPEAFF. The CDR3 coding sequence is TGTGCCAGCAGCTTAGCAGGAAACCCTGAAGCTTTCTTT.

In the case of this clonotype: Its ends do not fully match the called genes, so a read error is possible. V usage is TRBV12-3 or TRBV12-4 and J usage is TRBJ1-1; possibly TRBD1 for D (5 bases). This CDR3 comprises 15 residues. In DNA form, the CDR3 reads TGTGCCAGCAGCTTAGATCCTGGGGCTGGAACTGAAGCTTTCTTT. Translated: CASSLDPGAGTEAFF.

The chain uses TRBV6-5 and TRBJ1-6, with D tentatively TRBD1 (6 bases). Trimming took 2 bases from V and 7 from J, leaving 12 bases between them. Germline V lookup: CDR1 MNHEY, CDR2 SVGAGI. CDR3 length: 15 residues. The CDR3 DNA reads TGTGCCAGCAGTTACCGTCGGCAGGGGAATTCACCCCTCCACTTT. Protein product: CASSYRRQGNSPLHF.

This clonotype was observed many times. This chain joins TRBV12-3 or TRBV12-4 and TRBJ2-7, with D perhaps matching TRBD2 (6 bases). V lost 7 bases and J 0 bases, leaving 16 bases between the germline ends. This CDR3 is 15 amino acids long. CDR3 DNA sequence: TGTGCCAGCACCATGGGGACTCCCGGCTCCTACGAGCAGTACTTC. This sequence encodes CASTMGTPGSYEQYF.

This clonotype was observed at least ten times. The rearrangement links TRBV12-3 or TRBV12-4 to TRBJ2-6, with a weak D call TRBD1 (5 bases). V was clipped by 6 bases and J by 2 bases, with 11 bases between them. The CDR3 spans 15 residues. The CDR3 nucleotides are TGTGCCAGCAGAAACTCAGGGACTGGGGCCAACGTCCTGACTTTC. Its translation: CASRNSGTGANVLTF.

This clonotype was counted ten times or more. The V gene is TRBV24-1, the J gene TRBJ1-3; D possibly corresponds to TRBD1 (6 bases). With 4 bases removed from V and 4 bases from J, the gap between germline ends came to 16 bases. The germline gives CDR1 KGHDR, CDR2 SFDVKD. CDR3 size: 16 residues. The CDR3 DNA is TGTGCCACCAGTGACCCTAACAGGGAGGGAGGAAACACCATATATTTT. Its protein product is CATSDPNREGGNTIYF.

The table lists this clonotype with a count of one. For the CDR3, the DNA is TGTGCCAGAATGAAGGGCCCCTCTGACAATCAGCCCCAGCATTTT. Encoded protein: CARMKGPSDNQPQHF. The J gene is TRBJ1-5, the V gene TRBV2, with no clear D. CDR3 length: 15 amino acids. The V end lost 9 bases, the J end lost 3 bases, and 18 bases lay between the germline ends. Germline CDR1 is SNHLY and CDR2 is FYNNEI.

Remarks on this clonotype: This could be a read error, since a much larger clone is one nucleotide away. V gene TRBV11-3 combines with J gene TRBJ1-6; 8 nucleotides align to TRBD1. The CDR3 has 17 residues. The germline gives CDR1 SGHNT, CDR2 YENEEA. This CDR3 is CASSLRDRSSYNSPLRF. In DNA form, the CDR3 reads TGTGCCAGCAGCTTACGGGACAGGAGCTCCTATAATTCACCCCTCCGCTTT. Together with reference TRBV11-3 and TRBJ1-6, the CDR3 gives the full variable domain: EAGVVQSPRYKIIEKKQPVAFWCNPISGHNTLYWYLQNLGQGPELLIRYENEEAVDDSQLPKDRFSAERLKGVDSTLKIQPAELGDSAVYLCASSLRDRSSYNSPLRFGNGTRLTVT.

The chain couples TRBV2 to TRBJ1-2, with D possibly TRBD1 on 6 matching bases. Germline V gene data show CDR1 as SNHLY and CDR2 as FYNNEI. This CDR3 spans 18 amino acids. Trimming took off 5 bases at V and 4 bases at J, with 26 bases between the two ends. CDR3 residues: CASSSRTGNRNRLYGYTF. In DNA, the CDR3 is TGTGCCAGCAGTTCTCGAACAGGGAATCGTAACCGTCTCTATGGCTACACCTTC.

This clonotype has a handful of counts. This chain links TRBV15 with TRBJ2-7, with 10 positions matching TRBD1. CDR1 is LNHNV, CDR2 YYDKDF, per germline (reference sequence). With V trimmed by 1 base and J by 0 bases, 3 bases remained unmatched. The CDR3 has 16 residues. CDR3: CATSRAGTGVSYEQYF. The DNA of the CDR3 is TGTGCCACCAGCAGAGCCGGGACAGGGGTCTCCTACGAGCAGTACTTC.

This clonotype is a singleton in its sample. The CDR3 end shows no conserved phenylalanine or tryptophan, and so a read error is likely. The chain links TRBV29-1 to TRBJ1-2, with D unresolved. This CDR3 region has 14 residues. From germline, CDR1 is SQVTM and CDR2 ANQGSEA. Trimming took 4 bases from V and 5 from J, leaving 17 bases between them. The CDR3 here is CSVGEQYGGYGYTL. The CDR3 DNA reads as TGCAGCGTTGGAGAACAGTACGGAGGATATGGCTACACCCTC.

This clonotype was detected many times. V gene TRBV12-3 or TRBV12-4 combines with J gene TRBJ2-3, with D possibly being TRBD1 or TRBD2 (6 bases each). Trimming took off 3 bases at V and 5 bases at J, with 12 bases between the two ends. There are 14 residues in the CDR3. The CDR3 DNA reads TGTGCCAGCAGTTTGGGGGGCTCTTTAGATACGCAGTATTTT. The encoded protein is CASSLGGSLDTQYF.

J is TRBJ2-1 and V is TRBV2; TRBD2 aligns across 12 bases. There are 16 residues in the CDR3. Germline values: CDR1 SNHLY, CDR2 FYNNEI. The V and J ends lost 5 bases and 7 bases, in that order; junction bases with no gene match: 9. CDR3 in amino acids: CASSLTGGTSGNEQFF. The CDR3 coding sequence is TGTGCCAGCAGTCTTACAGGGGGGACTAGCGGGAATGAGCAGTTCTTC.

This clonotype appeared many times. The V and J genes are TRBV19 and TRBJ2-1; D possibly corresponds to TRBD1 (6 bases). V was trimmed by 6 bases and J by 3 bases, leaving 12 bases between them. CDR3 length: 14 residues. CDR1 and CDR2 from the germline V gene are LNHDA and SQIVND (reference sequence). The CDR3 reads CASRTKDSYNEQFF. The CDR3 coding sequence is TGTGCCAGTAGGACAAAGGACAGCTACAATGAGCAGTTCTTC.

The chain couples TRBV7-9 to TRBJ1-1; D is undetermined. The CDR3 totals 13 residues. Trimming took off 4 bases at V and 4 bases at J, with 10 bases between the two ends. Germline loops: CDR1 SEHNR, CDR2 FQNEAQ (reference sequence). CDR3 region: CASSSSRVTEAFF. The CDR3, as DNA: TGTGCCAGCAGCTCCAGTAGGGTCACTGAAGCTTTCTTT.

The chain is built from TRBV9 and TRBJ2-1; a possible D gene is TRBD1 (7 bases). CDR3 length: 15 amino acids. Looked up from germline, CDR1 is SGDLS and CDR2 is YYNGEE. V shed 0 bases and J shed 7 bases, with 14 bases lying between them. The CDR3 nucleotides are TGTGCCAGCAGCGTAGGAGGGGGCGCGGGGAATGAGCAGTTCTTC. Its translation is CASSVGGGAGNEQFF.

The genes are TRBV5-1 and TRBJ2-1; possibly TRBD2 for D (6 bases). The V end was cut by 3 bases, the J end by 4 bases, with 11 bases between. The CDR3 consists of 14 residues. Germline values: CDR1 SGHRS, CDR2 YFSETQ. The CDR3 DNA follows: TGCGCCAGCAGCTGGCCGGGGGTGTACAATGAGCAGTTCTTC. Residues: CASSWPGVYNEQFF.

This clonotype was counted ten times or more. This chain links TRBV6-5 with TRBJ2-7; a possible D gene is TRBD2 (7 bases). The V end was cut by 4 bases, the J end by 3 bases, with 13 bases between. CDR1 MNHEY and CDR2 SVGAGI come from the germline V gene. The CDR3 consists of 14 residues. CDR3 in DNA: TGTGCCAGCAGTTTAGGGAGGGGGGGCTACGAGCAGTACTTC. It translates to CASSLGRGGYEQYF.

The chain combines TRBV18 with TRBJ2-2; possibly TRBD1 for D (6 bases). Germline CDR1 and CDR2: KGHSH and LQKENI. There are 16 residues in the CDR3. V was clipped by 3 bases and J by 1 base, with 12 bases between them. This chain's CDR3 is CASSPPGHLNTGELFF. CDR3 in DNA: TGTGCCAGCTCACCCCCGGGACACCTGAACACCGGGGAGCTGTTTTTT.

This clonotype occurred many times. The chain links TRBV5-1 to TRBJ2-1; 12 nucleotides match TRBD2. In germline, CDR1 is SGHRS, CDR2 YFSETQ. The CDR3 has 16 amino acids. With V trimmed by 4 bases and J by 4 bases, 6 bases remained unmatched. This CDR3 is CASSGNLAGGYNEQFF. DNA of the CDR3: TGCGCCAGCAGCGGTAATCTAGCGGGGGGGTACAATGAGCAGTTCTTC.

This clonotype has at least ten counts. The V gene is TRBV6-6, the J gene TRBJ2-7; D might be TRBD1 (8 bases). Trimming stripped 6 bases from V and 6 bases from J, with 30 bases between. The CDR3 has 18 amino acids. Germline CDR1 is MNHNY and CDR2 is SVGAGI (reference sequence). The CDR3 spells CASRAPGQVGLRGVEQYF. Here the CDR3 DNA reads TGTGCCAGCAGGGCACCGGGACAGGTTGGCCTTCGGGGGGTCGAGCAGTACTTC.

This clonotype appeared many times. The rearrangement joins TRBV19 to TRBJ1-1; no clear D gene. Trimming shortened V by 0 bases and J by 0 bases, and 14 bases separated the two germline ends. The CDR3 runs to 17 residues. The germline V gene has CDR1 LNHDA and CDR2 SQIVND (reference sequence). The CDR3: CASSIDPRPIMNTEAFF. In DNA, the CDR3 is TGTGCCAGTAGTATAGATCCGAGGCCCATCATGAACACTGAAGCTTTCTTT.

The gene calls are TRBV29-1 and TRBJ2-5; D unresolved. The germline V gene has CDR1 SQVTM and CDR2 ANQGSEA. The CDR3 has 13 residues. V lost 7 bases to trimming and J lost 5 bases, with 17 bases between them. Here the CDR3 DNA reads TGCAGCGGAGGTCTATTGGGCTACGAGACCCAGTACTTC. Translation gives CSGGLLGYETQYF.

The J gene is TRBJ2-7, the V gene TRBV15; 10 bases agree with TRBD2. J was trimmed by 4 bases and V by 5 bases; bases with no gene match: 8. This CDR3 spans 15 amino acids. CDR1 is LNHNV and CDR2 is YYDKDF in the germline V gene (reference sequence). This CDR3 is CATSLLAGEVYEQYF. CDR3 DNA sequence: TGTGCCACCAGCCTCCTAGCGGGGGAGGTGTACGAGCAGTACTTC.

The rearrangement uses TRBV12-3 or TRBV12-4 and TRBJ1-2; a possible D gene is TRBD1 (5 bases). The V end was cut by 1 base, the J end by 5 bases, with 14 bases between. This CDR3 has 15 amino acids. CDR3 DNA sequence: TGTGCCAGCAGTTTAGATCAGGGAAGTAGGTATGGCTACACCTTC. It is translated as CASSLDQGSRYGYTF.

The J gene is TRBJ2-1, the V gene TRBV29-1; TRBD2 agrees at 8 bases. The germline CDR1 and CDR2 sequences are SQVTM and ANQGSEA. The CDR3 runs to 13 residues. The V gene end was trimmed by 4 bases and the J gene end by 6 bases; junction bases not matched to a gene: 5. The CDR3: CSVAGGATNEQFF. The CDR3 DNA is TGCAGCGTTGCCGGGGGGGCCACCAATGAGCAGTTCTTC.